These 21 T cell receptor beta chains originate from one sample sequenced in a study of blood T cell repertoires in COVID-19. Libraries were prepared by immunoSEQ multiplex PCR; TCRdb keeps only in-frame clonotypes and omits some of them. In the table there are 300,000 or so clones, 70% to 90% of which are singletons. Material: peripheral blood. The receptors were gathered from a woman in her 40s with acute or convalescent COVID-19.

This rearrangement joins TRBV7-2 to TRBJ2-1; D is unclear. V was cut by 4 bases and J by 1 base, with 5 bases left in between. Per germline, CDR1 SGHTA and CDR2 FQGNSA. The CDR3 length is 13 residues. The CDR3 loop reads CASSSQSYNEQFF. The CDR3 bases are TGTGCCAGCAGCTCCCAATCCTACAATGAGCAGTTCTTC.

Here the CDR3 DNA reads TGTGCCAGCAGTTACTCTCCTCGCGTAGCTCAAGGCTACACCTTC. This gives the protein CASSYSPRVAQGYTF. The rearrangement uses TRBV6-5 and TRBJ1-2, with D unresolved. This CDR3 region has 15 residues. Trimming left V 0 bases short and J 8 bases short, with 16 bases between. The V gene's germline CDR1 is MNHEY and CDR2 SVGAGI.

The DNA of the CDR3 is TGTGCTAGTGGTTTGACAGGTCTTTCACCCCTCCACTTT. Its protein is CASGLTGLSPLHF. The V and J genes are TRBV12-5 and TRBJ1-6, with D possibly TRBD1 on 5 matching bases. This CDR3 spans 13 amino acids. Germline lookup yields CDR1 LGHNT and CDR2 FRNRAP. V lost 2 bases and J 9 bases, leaving 8 bases between the germline ends.

The chain employs TRBV9 and TRBJ1-1; TRBD1 aligns across 7 bases. Trimming at V came to 1 base and at J to 5 bases, leaving 5 bases not matched to a gene. Germline V lookup: CDR1 SGDLS, CDR2 YYNGEE. This CDR3 region has 14 residues. CDR3 sequence reads: CASSVQGEHTEAFF. The CDR3 DNA sequence: TGTGCCAGCAGCGTACAGGGGGAGCATACTGAAGCTTTCTTT.

Remarks on this clone: Other nucleotide sequences from this sample produce the same CDR3. V is TRBV9 and J is TRBJ2-1; TRBD2 agrees at 8 bases. CDR3 length: 16 amino acids. Germline assignment: CDR1 SGDLS and CDR2 YYNGEE. The trim removed 4 bases at V and 0 bases at J, leaving 6 bases unmatched. CDR3 sequence reads: CASSPSGGSSYNEQFF. As DNA, the CDR3 is TGTGCCAGCAGCCCCAGCGGGGGCAGCTCCTACAATGAGCAGTTCTTC.

The chain is built from TRBV10-2 and TRBJ1-2, with D possibly matching TRBD1 (6 bases). The V gene lost 3 bases and the J gene lost 4 bases, with 12 bases spanning the gap. CDR3 length: 14 amino acids. Germline lookup yields CDR1 WSHSY and CDR2 SAAADI. In nucleotides, the CDR3 is TGCGCCAGCAGTGATGGGGGCTGGGGCTATGGCTACACCTTC. Encoded protein: CASSDGGWGYGYTF.

The chain links TRBV11-2 to TRBJ2-2, with 9 bases lining up with TRBD1. Losses at the gene ends were 6 bases for V and 2 bases for J; bases not matched to a gene: 4. This CDR3 is built from 15 residues. The germline CDR1 and CDR2 sequences are SGHAT and FQNNGV. The DNA of the CDR3 is TGTGCCAGCAGGAGGACAGGGGCCAACACCGGGGAGCTGTTTTTT. Translating gives CASRRTGANTGELFF.

The chain combines TRBV7-8 with TRBJ1-3; D unresolved. The CDR3 runs to 16 residues. Trimming left V 2 bases short and J 4 bases short, with 15 bases between. Germline CDR1 is SGHVS and CDR2 is FQNEAQ. CDR3 sequence: CASSLNSIYGGNTIYF. The CDR3 DNA follows: TGTGCCAGCAGCTTAAATTCTATCTACGGGGGAAACACCATATATTTT.

The rearrangement links TRBV6-6 to TRBJ2-5; D is unclear. V dropped 3 bases and J dropped 1 base, with 15 bases sitting between them. CDR1 and CDR2 from the germline V gene are MNHNY and SVGAGI (reference sequence). The CDR3 length is 16 residues. CDR3 nucleotides: TGTGCCAGCAGTTATCATTCAGGTCAGCTCCAAGAGACCCAGTACTTC. Protein: CASSYHSGQLQETQYF.

The rearrangement links TRBV5-5 to TRBJ1-4, with D possibly matching TRBD1 (5 bases). Germline V lookup: CDR1 SGHKS, CDR2 YYEKEE (reference sequence). V was pared by 1 base and J by 7 bases, with 8 bases between. The CDR3 totals 13 residues. The CDR3, as DNA: TGTGCCAGCAGCTTGTACGGGGGTGAAAAACTGTTTTTT. Translating gives CASSLYGGEKLFF.

V gene TRBV5-4 combines with J gene TRBJ2-3; 10 bases agree with TRBD2. This CDR3 has 17 residues. V dropped 5 bases and J dropped 7; count of bases not matched to a gene: 16. The germline V gene encodes CDR1 SGHNT and CDR2 YYREEE (reference sequence). This CDR3 is CASSSAGKRGGLNTQYF. In DNA, the CDR3 is TGTGCCAGCAGTTCGGCGGGAAAGCGGGGGGGCCTGAATACGCAGTATTTT.

The rearrangement links TRBV10-3 to TRBJ1-4; 7 nucleotides align to TRBD1. CDR3 size: 14 residues. With V trimmed by 4 bases and J by 3 bases, 2 bases remained unmatched. Germline assignment: CDR1 ENHRY and CDR2 SYGVKD. CDR3 loop: CAISAGGSNEKLFF. In DNA, the CDR3 is TGTGCCATCAGTGCAGGGGGGTCTAATGAAAAACTGTTTTTT.

The chain couples TRBV10-3 to TRBJ2-3; 12 nucleotides match TRBD2. CDR3 length: 14 residues. V shed 10 bases and J 6 bases; nucleotides not matched to a gene: 8. Per the germline V gene, CDR1 is ENHRY and CDR2 is SYGVKD. Here the CDR3 DNA reads TGTGCCACGATATCTAGCGGGGGGGCGGATACGCAGTATTTT. Amino acid sequence: CATISSGGADTQYF.

This clone appeared a single time. The V gene is TRBV4-1, the J gene TRBJ1-4, with a weak D call TRBD1 (6 bases). The CDR3 is 13 amino acids. Per the germline V gene, CDR1 is MGHRA and CDR2 is YSYEKL. Between the trimmed V and J ends, which lost 4 bases and 14 bases, there was a span of 17 bases. The CDR3 sequence: CASSLPGHMDLFF. The CDR3 bases are TGCGCCAGCAGCCTCCCGGGACATATGGACCTGTTTTTT.

The gene calls are TRBV6-1 and TRBJ1-2, with a weak D call TRBD1 (6 bases). V lost 3 bases, J lost 5 bases, and 13 bases lay in between. CDR1 MNHNS and CDR2 SASEGT come from the germline V gene. CDR3 length equals 14 residues. The CDR3 protein is CASSDGGGGYGYTF. The CDR3 coding sequence is TGTGCCAGCAGTGACGGAGGGGGGGGGTATGGCTACACCTTC.

The chain recombines TRBV15 with TRBJ2-5; unclear D gene. CDR3 size: 15 residues. Trimming stripped 4 bases from V and 5 bases from J, with 17 bases between. Germline V CDR1 and CDR2: LNHNV, YYDKDF (reference sequence). Here the CDR3 DNA reads TGTGCCACCAGCAACTCGAGATTAGCTAAGGAGACCCAGTACTTC. Translated, it gives CATSNSRLAKETQYF.

The chain links TRBV6-5 to TRBJ1-1, with D unresolved. Germline V gene sequence: CDR1 MNHEY, CDR2 SVGAGI. The CDR3 sequence is 15 residues long. Trimming shortened V by 2 bases and J by 1 base, and 11 bases separated the two germline ends. The CDR3 DNA reads TGTGCCAGCAGTTACGCCTCGAGTTCGAACACTGAAGCTTTCTTT. Amino acids: CASSYASSSNTEAFF.

The chain joins TRBV5-4 to TRBJ2-7; 8 bases fit TRBD2. From germline, CDR1 is SGHNT and CDR2 YYREEE (reference sequence). The junction had 2 bases not matched to a gene; V was cut back by 1 base and J by 5 bases. This CDR3 has 13 residues. The CDR3 sequence is CASSLIAGNEQYV. The CDR3 region has the DNA TGTGCCAGCAGCTTGATAGCGGGGAACGAGCAGTACGTC.

This clone was found a few times. This sequence joins TRBV2 and TRBJ1-4; weak D call: TRBD1 (5 bases). Germline V gives CDR1 SNHLY, CDR2 FYNNEI. Trimming took off 4 bases at V and 0 bases at J, with 12 bases between the two ends. The CDR3 runs to 16 residues. CDR3 DNA sequence: TGTGCCAGCAGTGTCGACAGACAAGCAACTAATGAAAAACTGTTTTTT. Its translation: CASSVDRQATNEKLFF.

This chain joins TRBV13 and TRBJ2-2; 9 bases map to TRBD2. J lost 4 bases, V lost 6 bases, and 9 bases had no gene match. The CDR3 runs 16 residues. CDR1 and CDR2 from the germline V gene are PRHDT and FYEKMQ (reference sequence). Here the CDR3 DNA reads TGTGCCAGCAGGGGGCCCGCTAGCGGGGTCACCGGGGAGCTGTTTTTT. This translates into CASRGPASGVTGELFF.

This chain connects TRBV9 to TRBJ1-2; D perhaps matches TRBD1 (5 bases). This CDR3 region has 14 residues. Germline V gene lookup returns CDR1 SGDLS and CDR2 YYNGEE. V was cut by 0 bases and J by 6 bases, with 12 bases left in between. The CDR3 bases are TGTGCCAGCAGCGTAGGTGCAGGGCGAGATGGCTACACCTTC. The encoded protein is CASSVGAGRDGYTF.